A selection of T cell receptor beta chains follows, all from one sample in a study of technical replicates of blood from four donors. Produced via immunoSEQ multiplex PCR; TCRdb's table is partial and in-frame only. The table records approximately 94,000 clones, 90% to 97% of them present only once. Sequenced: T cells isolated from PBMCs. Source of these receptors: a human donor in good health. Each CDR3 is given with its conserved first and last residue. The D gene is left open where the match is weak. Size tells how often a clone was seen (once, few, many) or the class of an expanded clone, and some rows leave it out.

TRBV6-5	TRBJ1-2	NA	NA	CASSYVEGLNYGYTF	TGTGCCAGCAGTTACGTGGAGGGGCTTAACTATGGCTACACCTTC
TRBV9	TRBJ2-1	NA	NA	CASGHHGRNEQFF	TGTGCCAGCGGGCACCACGGTCGGAATGAGCAGTTCTTC
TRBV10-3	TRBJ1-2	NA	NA	CAISESYYGYTF	TGTGCCATCAGTGAGTCCTACTATGGCTACACCTTC
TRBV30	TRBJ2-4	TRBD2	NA	CAWAPSSGRNIQYF	TGTGCCTGGGCCCCCTCAAGCGGGAGAAACATTCAGTACTTC
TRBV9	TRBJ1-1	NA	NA	CASSMGGAQTFF	TGTGCCAGCAGCATGGGGGGGGCGCAGACTTTCTTT
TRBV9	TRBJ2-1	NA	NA	CASTSGYSYNEQFF	TGTGCCAGCACCTCCGGGTACTCCTACAATGAGCAGTTCTTC
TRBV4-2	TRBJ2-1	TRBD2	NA	CASSQDFGGSSYNEQFF	TGTGCCAGCAGCCAAGATTTCGGCGGGAGCTCCTACAATGAGCAGTTCTTC
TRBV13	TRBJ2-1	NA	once	CASTRRDSPYNEQFF	TGTGCCAGTACGCGAAGGGACTCGCCATACAATGAGCAGTTCTTC
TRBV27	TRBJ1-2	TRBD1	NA	CASSPGGGDGYTF	TGTGCCAGCAGCCCAGGGGGTGGCGATGGCTACACCTTC
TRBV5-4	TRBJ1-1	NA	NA	CASSGRGTEAFF	TGTGCCAGCTCCGGGAGGGGGACTGAAGCTTTCTTT
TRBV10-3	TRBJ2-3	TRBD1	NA	CAISESVGQGLTDTQYF	TGTGCCATCAGTGAGTCCGTGGGACAGGGACTCACAGATACGCAGTATTTT